The clone carrying this TCR beta chain was seen once. The V and J ends lost 6 bases and 3 bases, in that order; junction bases with no gene match: 5. The length of the CDR3 is 14 residues. Germline CDR1 reads SNHLY; CDR2 reads FYNNEI. This sample is part of a study of blood T cell repertoires in COVID-19. Study-level information: The United States, Italy and Spain provided the acute and convalescent COVID-19 samples. The analysed material was cDNA or gDNA that came from T cells, B-cell-depleted T cells, or PBMCs.

Per the original methods: Amplified reference gene primers provided the basis for estimating nucleated cell counts. Profiled with immunoSEQ multiplex PCR; TCRdb holds only in-frame clones, not every one. The V and J calls and clone size were taken over from that table, and D and trimming were inferred from the DNA. The sample includes 50,000 to 70,000 clones, approximately 79% seen only once; the top ten take 3.2%. The chain couples TRBV2 to TRBJ1-2, with TRBD1 matching 9 bases. The receptor comes from a man in his fifties or sixties with acute or convalescent COVID-19. The sequenced sample consisted of peripheral blood. DNA of the CDR3: TGTGCCAGCAGGGGGACAGGGTTTGACTATGGCTACACCTTC. It yields the protein CASRGTGFDYGYTF.